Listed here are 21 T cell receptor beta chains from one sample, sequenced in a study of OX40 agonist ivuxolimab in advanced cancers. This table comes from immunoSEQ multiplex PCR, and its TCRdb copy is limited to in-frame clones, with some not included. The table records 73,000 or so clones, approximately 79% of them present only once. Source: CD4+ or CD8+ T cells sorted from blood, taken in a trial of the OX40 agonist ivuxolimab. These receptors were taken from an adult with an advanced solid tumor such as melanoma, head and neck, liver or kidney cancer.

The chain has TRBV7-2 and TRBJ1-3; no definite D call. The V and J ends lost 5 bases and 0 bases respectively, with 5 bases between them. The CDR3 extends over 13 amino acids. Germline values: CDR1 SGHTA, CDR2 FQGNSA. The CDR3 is CASSQSSGNTIYF. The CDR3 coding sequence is TGTGCCAGCAGCCAGAGCTCTGGAAACACCATATATTTT.

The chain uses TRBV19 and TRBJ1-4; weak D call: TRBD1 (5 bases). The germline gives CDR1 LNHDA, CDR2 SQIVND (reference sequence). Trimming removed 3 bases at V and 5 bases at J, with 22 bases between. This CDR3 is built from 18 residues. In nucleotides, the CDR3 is TGTGCCAGTAGTATCAGCCCCAGCGGGCCTGGGGCCAATGAAAAACTGTTTTTT. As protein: CASSISPSGPGANEKLFF.

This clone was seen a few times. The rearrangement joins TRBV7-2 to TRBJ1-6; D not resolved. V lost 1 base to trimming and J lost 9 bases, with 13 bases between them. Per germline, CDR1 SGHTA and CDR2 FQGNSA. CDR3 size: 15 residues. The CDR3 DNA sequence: TGTGCCAGCAGCTTAGTCGGGCCAGTCATTTCACCCCTCCACTTT. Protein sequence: CASSLVGPVISPLHF.

DNA for the CDR3: TGTGCCTGGAATATAGGACAGGGGTGGAAGGGCTACACCTTC. This translates into CAWNIGQGWKGYTF. The chain links TRBV30 to TRBJ1-2, with TRBD1 identical over 9 bases. The ends lost 4 bases at V and 8 bases at J; junction bases unmatched: 11. The CDR3 covers 14 residues. Germline CDR1 GTSNPN, CDR2 SVGIG (reference sequence).

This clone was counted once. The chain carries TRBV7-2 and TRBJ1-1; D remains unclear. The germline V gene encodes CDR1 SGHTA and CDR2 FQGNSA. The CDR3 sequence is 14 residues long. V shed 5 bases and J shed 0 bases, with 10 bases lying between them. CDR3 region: CASSAQQLNTEAFF. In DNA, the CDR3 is TGTGCCAGCAGCGCACAACAGCTGAACACTGAAGCTTTCTTT.

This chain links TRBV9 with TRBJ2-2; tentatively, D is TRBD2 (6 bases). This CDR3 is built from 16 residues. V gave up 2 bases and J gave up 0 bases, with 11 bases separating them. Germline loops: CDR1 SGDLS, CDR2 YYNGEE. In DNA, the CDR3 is TGTGCCAGCAGCGTCCACGGGACTCCGAACACCGGGGAGCTGTTTTTT. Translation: CASSVHGTPNTGELFF.

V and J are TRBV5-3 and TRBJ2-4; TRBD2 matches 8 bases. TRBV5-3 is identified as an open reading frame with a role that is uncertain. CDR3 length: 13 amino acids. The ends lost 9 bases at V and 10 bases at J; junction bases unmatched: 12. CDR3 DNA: TGTGCCACCTCGACCGGGGGGGCGGGGATTCAGTACTTC. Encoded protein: CATSTGGAGIQYF.

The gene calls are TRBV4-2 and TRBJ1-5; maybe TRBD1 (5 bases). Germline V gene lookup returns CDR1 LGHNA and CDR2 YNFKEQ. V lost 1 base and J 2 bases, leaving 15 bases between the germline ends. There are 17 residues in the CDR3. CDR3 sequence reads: CASSQVGGGSGNQPQHF. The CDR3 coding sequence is TGTGCCAGCAGCCAAGTCGGGGGAGGGTCGGGCAATCAGCCCCAGCATTTT.

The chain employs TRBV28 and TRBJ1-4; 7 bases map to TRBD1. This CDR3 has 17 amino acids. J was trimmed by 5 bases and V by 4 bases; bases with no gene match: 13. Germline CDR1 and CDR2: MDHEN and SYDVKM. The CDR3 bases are TGTGCCAGCAGTTCCCCGACAGGGAACCTGAGAAATGAAAAACTGTTTTTT. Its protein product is CASSSPTGNLRNEKLFF. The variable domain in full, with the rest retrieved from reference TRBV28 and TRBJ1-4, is DVKVTQSSRYLVKRTGEKVFLECVQDMDHENMFWYRQDPGLGLRLIYFSYDVKMKEKGDIPEGYSVSREKKERFSLILESASTNQTSMYLCASSSPTGNLRNEKLFFGSGTQLSVL.

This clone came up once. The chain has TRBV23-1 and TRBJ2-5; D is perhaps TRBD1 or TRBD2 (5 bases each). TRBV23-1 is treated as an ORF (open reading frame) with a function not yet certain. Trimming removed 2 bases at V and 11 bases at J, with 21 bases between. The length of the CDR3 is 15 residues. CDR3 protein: CASSQVERDAGEQYF. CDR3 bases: TGCGCCAGCAGTCAAGTTGAACGGGACGCCGGGGAGCAGTACTTC.

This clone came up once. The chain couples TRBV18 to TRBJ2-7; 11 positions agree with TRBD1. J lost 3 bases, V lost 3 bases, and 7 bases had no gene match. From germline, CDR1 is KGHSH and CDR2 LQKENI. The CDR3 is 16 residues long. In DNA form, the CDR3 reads TGTGCCAGCTCACCTAAGTCTGGGACAGGGGGCTACGAGCAGTACTTC. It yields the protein CASSPKSGTGGYEQYF.

CDR3 nucleotide sequence: TGTGCCAGTAGTATGTTAAGGGACATTTACAATGAGCAGTTCTTC. Protein sequence: CASSMLRDIYNEQFF. The J gene is TRBJ2-1, the V gene TRBV19, with D tentatively TRBD1 (6 bases). In germline, CDR1 is LNHDA, CDR2 SQIVND (reference sequence). Trimming took off 3 bases at V and 4 bases at J, with 13 bases between the two ends. The CDR3 is made up of 15 amino acids.

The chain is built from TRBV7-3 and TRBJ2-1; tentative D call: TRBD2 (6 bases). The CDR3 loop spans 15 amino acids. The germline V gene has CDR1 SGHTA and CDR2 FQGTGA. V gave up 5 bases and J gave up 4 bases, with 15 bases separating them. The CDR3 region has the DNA TGTGCCAGCAGCCCGGGACTCCTCTCTTACAATGAGCAGTTCTTC. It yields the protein CASSPGLLSYNEQFF.

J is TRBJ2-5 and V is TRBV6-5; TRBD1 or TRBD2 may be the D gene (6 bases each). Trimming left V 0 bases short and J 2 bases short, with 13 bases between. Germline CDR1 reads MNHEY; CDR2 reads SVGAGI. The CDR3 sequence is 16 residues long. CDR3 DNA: TGTGCCAGCAGTTACTCACGGGGGCTCGGGCAAGAGACCCAGTACTTC. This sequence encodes CASSYSRGLGQETQYF.

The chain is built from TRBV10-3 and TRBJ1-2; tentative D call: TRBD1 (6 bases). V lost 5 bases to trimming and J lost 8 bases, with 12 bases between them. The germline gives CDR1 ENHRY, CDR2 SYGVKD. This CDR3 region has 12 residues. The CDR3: CAISREGEGYTF. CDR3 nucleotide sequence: TGTGCCATCAGTCGGGAGGGGGAAGGCTACACCTTC.

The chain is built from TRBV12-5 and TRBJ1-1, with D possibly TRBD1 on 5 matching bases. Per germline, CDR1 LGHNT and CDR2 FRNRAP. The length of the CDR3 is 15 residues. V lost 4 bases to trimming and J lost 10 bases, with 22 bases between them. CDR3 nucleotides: TGTGCTAGTGGTTCTTTTTCCACAGGAATCAGAATAGCTTTCTTT. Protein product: CASGSFSTGIRIAFF.

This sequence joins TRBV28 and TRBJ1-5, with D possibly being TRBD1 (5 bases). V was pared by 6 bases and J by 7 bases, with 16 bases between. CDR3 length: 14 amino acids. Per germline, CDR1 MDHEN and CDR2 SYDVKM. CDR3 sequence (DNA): TGTGCCAGCAGCGGGGCAGGGCAAGGCCAGCCCCAGCATTTT. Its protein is CASSGAGQGQPQHF.

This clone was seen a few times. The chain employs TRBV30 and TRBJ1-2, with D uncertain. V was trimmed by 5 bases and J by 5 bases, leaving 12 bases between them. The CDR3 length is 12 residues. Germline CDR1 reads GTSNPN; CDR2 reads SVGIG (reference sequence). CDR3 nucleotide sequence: TGTGCCTGGGAAGGAGGAGGATATGGCTACACCTTC. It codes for CAWEGGGYGYTF.

This CDR3 reads CASSSPGRNAYEQYF. The CDR3 region has the DNA TGTGCCAGCAGCTCCCCGGGGCGGAACGCCTACGAGCAGTACTTC. The chain recombines TRBV5-4 with TRBJ2-7; D is possibly TRBD1 or TRBD2 (5 bases each). The V gene lost 3 bases and the J gene lost 2 bases, with 15 bases spanning the gap. In germline, CDR1 is SGHNT, CDR2 YYREEE (reference sequence). The CDR3 extends over 15 amino acids. The variable domain in full, with the rest retrieved from reference TRBV5-4 and TRBJ2-7, is ETGVTQSPTHLIKTRGQQVTLRCSSQSGHNTVSWYQQALGQGPQFIFQYYREEENGRGNFPPRFSGLQFPNYSSELNVNALELDDSALYLCASSSPGRNAYEQYFGPGTRLTVT.

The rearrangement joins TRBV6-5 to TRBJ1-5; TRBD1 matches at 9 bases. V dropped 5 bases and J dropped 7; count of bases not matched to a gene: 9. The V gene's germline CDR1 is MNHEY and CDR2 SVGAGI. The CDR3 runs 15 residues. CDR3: CASSAGTGFRQPQHF. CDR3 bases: TGTGCCAGCAGTGCCGGGACAGGGTTTCGCCAGCCCCAGCATTTT.

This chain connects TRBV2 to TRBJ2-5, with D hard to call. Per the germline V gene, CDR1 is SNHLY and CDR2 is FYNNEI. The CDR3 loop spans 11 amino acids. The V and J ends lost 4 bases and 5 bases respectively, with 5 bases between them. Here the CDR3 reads CASSVGETQYF. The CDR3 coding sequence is TGTGCCAGCAGTGTTGGGGAGACCCAGTACTTC.